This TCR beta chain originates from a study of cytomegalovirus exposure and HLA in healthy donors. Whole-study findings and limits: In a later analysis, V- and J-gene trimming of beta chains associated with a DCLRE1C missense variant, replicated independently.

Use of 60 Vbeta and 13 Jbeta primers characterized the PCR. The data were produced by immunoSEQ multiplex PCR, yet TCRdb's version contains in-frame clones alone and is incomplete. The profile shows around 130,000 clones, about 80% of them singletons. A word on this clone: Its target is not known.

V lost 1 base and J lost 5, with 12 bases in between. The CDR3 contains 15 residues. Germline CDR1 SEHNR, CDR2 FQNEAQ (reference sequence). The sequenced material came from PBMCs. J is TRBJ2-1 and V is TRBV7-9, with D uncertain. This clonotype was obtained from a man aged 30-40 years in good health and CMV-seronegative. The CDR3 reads CASSLVVEWHNEQFF. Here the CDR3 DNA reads TGTGCCAGCAGCTTAGTCGTGGAGTGGCACAATGAGCAGTTCTTC.